This entry lists 10 T cell receptor beta chains sequenced from one sample in a study of immune reconstitution after stem cell transplant in scleroderma. TCRdb called the RT-PCR reads again in MiXCR, with one record for every CDR3 protein. The sample includes around 6,000 distinct CDR3 sequences, approximately 8.2% of them seen just once. Sampling took place before or after autologous hematopoietic stem cell transplantation (not recorded which). These receptors originate from a male donor with systemic sclerosis.

By frequency in the sample, this clonotype is medium-sized. The gene calls are TRBV20-1 and TRBJ2-4; D not resolved. This CDR3 contains 13 residues. From germline, CDR1 is DFQATT and CDR2 SNEGSKA (reference sequence). V shed 3 bases and J shed 0 bases, with 6 bases lying between them. DNA of the CDR3: TGCAGTGCTAGGGAAATAGCCAAAAACATTCAGTACTTC. Protein: CSAREIAKNIQYF.

The chain joins TRBV20-1 to TRBJ2-5; weak D call: TRBD2 (6 bases). The CDR3 extends over 15 amino acids. Germline V CDR1 and CDR2: DFQATT, SNEGSKA (reference sequence). The V gene lost 0 bases and the J gene lost 2 bases, with 13 bases spanning the gap. CDR3: CSARDPERVQETQYF. The CDR3 region has the DNA TGCAGTGCTAGAGATCCGGAGCGGGTACAAGAGACCCAGTACTTC.

Judged by abundance, this clonotype is medium-sized (0.01 to 0.1%). This chain links TRBV29-1 with TRBJ2-1; 9 bases agree with TRBD2. This CDR3 contains 16 residues. The J segment lost 7 bases and the V segment lost 6 bases, leaving 16 bases of the junction unmatched. CDR1 is SQVTM and CDR2 is ANQGSEA in the germline V gene. Written as DNA, the CDR3 is TGCAGCGTACTCACCCTGGGACTAGCAAGGGTAAATGAGCAGTTCTTC. This gives the protein CSVLTLGLARVNEQFF.

In its sample, this clonotype ranks as medium-sized (0.01 to 0.1%). This chain connects TRBV7-9 to TRBJ1-2; TRBD1 might be the D (5 bases). CDR1 and CDR2 (germline): SEHNR, FQNEAQ (reference sequence). V dropped 3 bases and J dropped 8 bases, with 10 bases sitting between them. CDR3 length: 12 residues. CDR3 sequence reads: CASSFDGGGYTF. The CDR3 DNA is TGTGCCAGCAGCTTTGACGGGGGAGGCTACACCTTC.

The rearrangement links TRBV5-5 to TRBJ1-5, with D uncertain. CDR3 length: 14 residues. Trimming left V 1 base short and J 4 bases short, with 9 bases between. CDR1 is SGHKS, CDR2 YYEKEE, per germline (reference sequence). The CDR3 DNA reads as TGTGCCAGCAGCTTGCTTTCACAGAATCAGCCCCAGCATTTT. It yields the protein CASSLLSQNQPQHF. Drawing the rest from reference TRBV5-5 and TRBJ1-5, the complete variable domain is DAGVTQSPTHLIKTRGQQVTLRCSPISGHKSVSWYQQVLGQGPQFIFQYYEKEERGRGNFPDRFSARQFPNYSSELNVNALLLGDSALYLCASSLLSQNQPQHFGDGTRLSIL.

This clonotype ranks as medium-sized (0.01 to 0.1%). The chain recombines TRBV6-6 with TRBJ1-1, with a weak D call TRBD1 (5 bases). The V and J ends lost 6 bases and 1 base respectively, with 9 bases between them. In germline, CDR1 is MNHNY, CDR2 SVGAGI (reference sequence). The CDR3 has 13 amino acids. The chain's CDR3 is CASSSQGNTEAFF. The CDR3 nucleotides read TGTGCCAGCAGCTCTCAGGGGAACACTGAAGCTTTCTTT.

This clonotype is categorized as medium-sized (0.01 to 0.1%). The V call is TRBV20-1, the J call TRBJ1-5; D ambiguous. CDR3 length: 14 amino acids. CDR1 DFQATT and CDR2 SNEGSKA come from the germline V gene (reference sequence). Trimming took 1 base from V and 5 from J, leaving 12 bases between them. CDR3 bases: TGCAGTGCTAGAGGGGGTAGGGATGATCAGCCCCAGCATTTT. Its protein product is CSARGGRDDQPQHF.

With regard to this clonotype: This may be a read error, as it is one base from a much larger clone. V is TRBV25-1 and J is TRBJ2-5; D ambiguous. This CDR3 spans 15 amino acids. Trimming shortened V by 4 bases and J by 1 base, and 13 bases separated the two germline ends. Germline assignment: CDR1 MGHDK and CDR2 SYGVNS. DNA for the CDR3: TGTGCCAGCAGTGCATGGGCCGGGTTCCAAGAGACCCAGTACTTC. Translation: CASSAWAGFQETQYF.

This clonotype was seen a handful of times. The chain combines TRBV7-2 with TRBJ2-3; D might be TRBD2 (5 bases). There are 16 residues in the CDR3. Germline lookup yields CDR1 SGHTA and CDR2 FQGNSA. Trimming took off 1 base at V and 2 bases at J, with 13 bases between the two ends. CDR3 DNA sequence: TGTGCCAGCAGCTTAGAGCCAGCGGCGCACACAGATACGCAGTATTTT. It encodes CASSLEPAAHTDTQYF.

By share, this clonotype counts as medium-sized. This chain links TRBV14 with TRBJ2-7, with D maybe TRBD2 (5 bases). This CDR3 has 13 residues. The V and J ends lost 4 bases and 5 bases respectively, with 12 bases between them. Germline assignment: CDR1 SGHDN and CDR2 FVKESK. This CDR3 is CASSRSAGHEQYF. The CDR3 DNA reads TGTGCCAGCAGCCGTAGCGCAGGACACGAGCAGTACTTC.